The 20 T cell receptor beta chains below all came from one sample that was sequenced in a study of cytomegalovirus exposure and HLA in healthy donors (dated by TCRdb to 2015 to 2018). Receptors were amplified or captured by the immunoSEQ multiplex PCR assay. For the multiplex PCR, a mixture combining 60 forward primers for TCR Vbeta segments and 13 reverse primers for TCR Jbeta segments was used. TCRdb took over this immuneACCESS table, retaining in-frame rearrangements with V and J assigned. Such tables are incomplete; in checked studies, under half of the missing clones stem from an unresolved V gene, and the remainder is unexplained. This sample gives about 200,000 clones in total; about 78% of them show up just once. The top ten hold just under 3% of the sample. Input material: PBMCs. Receptors originate from a woman aged 25 to 39 in good health and CMV-seronegative.

With regard to this clone: A read error may account for a junction end that differs from germline. J is TRBJ1-4 and V is TRBV7-7; TRBD1 matches 7 bases. CDR1 is SSHAT and CDR2 is FNYEAQ in the germline V gene (reference sequence). The CDR3 contains 13 residues. CDR3: CASSQGGGEKLFF. The CDR3 nucleotides read TGTGCTAGCAGCCAAGGGGGCGGCGAAAAACTGTTTTTT.

The chain has TRBV27 and TRBJ1-1, with 8 bases fitting TRBD1. CDR3 length equals 13 residues. CDR1 and CDR2 from the germline V gene are MNHEY and SMNVEV (reference sequence). The J segment lost 4 bases and the V segment lost 6 bases, leaving 4 bases of the junction unmatched. The CDR3 DNA is TGTGCCAGCAGCCTTACAGGGGGCACTGAAGCTTTCTTT. Translation: CASSLTGGTEAFF.

This sequence joins TRBV7-6 and TRBJ1-4; D unresolved. Germline CDR1 SGHVS, CDR2 FNYEAQ. The V end lost 0 bases, the J end lost 7 bases, and 15 bases lay between the germline ends. This CDR3 has 16 amino acids. Written as DNA, the CDR3 is TGTGCCAGCAGCTTAGCTGTGCGGGCGCCTGGTGAAAAACTGTTTTTT. This codes for CASSLAVRAPGEKLFF.

V and J are TRBV19 and TRBJ1-2; 9 positions agree with TRBD1. CDR1 is LNHDA and CDR2 is SQIVND in the germline V gene (reference sequence). CDR3 length: 15 residues. After removal of 2 bases from V and 4 bases from J, the junction contained 5 bases not matched to a gene. The CDR3 sequence: CASSILQGASYGYTF. In nucleotides, the CDR3 is TGTGCCAGTAGTATACTACAGGGGGCAAGCTATGGCTACACCTTC.

The chain is built from TRBV5-1 and TRBJ2-5, with D possibly TRBD1 on 6 matching bases. V was cut by 1 base and J by 5 bases, with 9 bases left in between. The CDR3 sequence is 13 residues long. The germline gives CDR1 SGHRS, CDR2 YFSETQ. Here the CDR3 DNA reads TGCGCCAGCAGCTTGCAGGGGCGGGAGACCCAGTACTTC. Its translation: CASSLQGRETQYF.

This clone was seen only once. The rearrangement uses TRBV6-1 and TRBJ1-2, with 8 bases identical to TRBD1. In germline, CDR1 is MNHNS, CDR2 SASEGT. The CDR3 consists of 13 residues. Losses at the gene ends were 6 bases for V and 2 bases for J; bases not matched to a gene: 2. The CDR3 spells CASRRDRNYGYTF. As DNA, the CDR3 is TGTGCCAGCAGGAGGGACAGGAACTATGGCTACACCTTC.

The J gene is TRBJ2-1, the V gene TRBV6-1, with 8 bases that match TRBD2. The CDR3 runs to 14 residues. V was clipped by 5 bases and J by 4 bases; unmatched bases: 4. Germline CDR1 MNHNS, CDR2 SASEGT. CDR3: CASSLLADYNEQFF. The CDR3 DNA follows: TGTGCCAGCAGTCTACTAGCGGATTACAATGAGCAGTTCTTC.

This clone was counted once. The rearrangement uses TRBV27 and TRBJ2-7; a possible D gene is TRBD2 (5 bases). Per the germline V gene, CDR1 is MNHEY and CDR2 is SMNVEV (reference sequence). Trimming took off 3 bases at V and 2 bases at J, with 11 bases between the two ends. The length of the CDR3 is 14 residues. The CDR3 DNA reads as TGTGCCAGCAGTTTGGCCGGGAAAACCTACGAGCAGTACTTC. Encoded protein: CASSLAGKTYEQYF.

This clone was detected a few times. The chain joins TRBV10-1 to TRBJ2-7; maybe TRBD2 (6 bases). The CDR3 is 13 residues long. V was clipped by 0 bases and J by 4 bases, with 7 bases between them. The germline V gene has CDR1 WNHNN and CDR2 SYGVQD (reference sequence). CDR3 bases: TGCGCCAGCAGTGAGTCCAGCGGGTACGAGCAGTACTTC. Translating it yields CASSESSGYEQYF.

Of note for this clone: The germline gene is not matched at one end of the junction; a read error may be the cause. Other DNA sequences within the sample encode an identical CDR3. This chain connects TRBV27 to TRBJ2-2; D perhaps matches TRBD2 (5 bases). The CDR3 consists of 14 residues. Germline CDR1 reads MNHEY; CDR2 reads SMNVEV (reference sequence). The CDR3 nucleotides read TGTGCCAGCAGCTTATGGACTGACATCGGGGAGCTGTTTTTT. Its protein is CASSLWTDIGELFF.

This rearrangement joins TRBV11-1 to TRBJ2-5, with D possibly matching TRBD1 (6 bases). The length of the CDR3 is 13 residues. From germline, CDR1 is SGHAT and CDR2 FQDESV (reference sequence). V was pared by 5 bases and J by 3 bases, with 10 bases between. The CDR3 protein is CASSKHREETQYF. CDR3 nucleotide sequence: TGTGCCAGCAGCAAACACAGGGAAGAGACCCAGTACTTC.

This sequence joins TRBV5-6 and TRBJ2-5; TRBD2 agrees at 11 bases. In germline, CDR1 is SGHDT, CDR2 YYEEEE. V trimming: 6 bases; J trimming: 2 bases; junction bases outside the gene matches: 12. The CDR3 covers 17 residues. CDR3 sequence reads: CASTTKTSGVMQETQYF. The CDR3 DNA reads TGTGCCAGCACCACGAAGACTAGCGGGGTAATGCAAGAGACCCAGTACTTC.

The chain employs TRBV27 and TRBJ1-3, with D possibly being TRBD1 (5 bases). V was cut by 2 bases and J by 2 bases, with 19 bases left in between. CDR3 length: 18 residues. CDR1 is MNHEY and CDR2 is SMNVEV in the germline V gene (reference sequence). Here the CDR3 reads CASSLGPGVGSAGNTIYF. The CDR3 coding sequence is TGTGCCAGCAGTTTAGGCCCGGGGGTGGGGTCTGCTGGAAACACCATATATTTT.

The V gene is TRBV28, the J gene TRBJ2-7; the D gene is possibly TRBD2 (5 bases). Germline values: CDR1 MDHEN, CDR2 SYDVKM. The V end was cut by 3 bases, the J end by 2 bases, with 14 bases between. The CDR3 has 15 residues. Here the CDR3 DNA reads TGTGCCAGCAGTTTCCCCGGGAAGTCGGCCTACGAGCAGTACTTC. It is translated as CASSFPGKSAYEQYF.

The chain has TRBV7-9 and TRBJ1-3; TRBD1 aligns across 7 bases. V lost 3 bases to trimming and J lost 0 bases; unmatched junction nucleotides: 5. CDR3 length: 16 residues. The germline CDR1 and CDR2 sequences are SEHNR and FQNEAQ (reference sequence). CDR3 sequence: CASSFLGTDSGNTIYF. For the CDR3, the DNA is TGTGCCAGCAGCTTCCTCGGGACAGACTCTGGAAACACCATATATTTT.

The V call is TRBV9, the J call TRBJ2-5, with TRBD2 matching over 15 bases. Trimming at V came to 4 bases and at J to 2 bases, leaving 6 bases not matched to a gene. Germline CDR1 SGDLS, CDR2 YYNGEE. The CDR3 is 17 residues long. The CDR3 loop reads CASSPGLAGGTQETQYF. For the CDR3, the DNA is TGTGCCAGCAGCCCCGGACTAGCGGGGGGGACTCAAGAGACCCAGTACTTC.

The V and J genes are TRBV30 and TRBJ2-3; TRBD2 aligns across 11 bases. Germline V CDR1 and CDR2: GTSNPN, SVGIG (reference sequence). J was trimmed by 2 bases and V by 3 bases; bases with no gene match: 4. This CDR3 region has 15 residues. DNA for the CDR3: TGTGCCTGGAGCGGGACTAGCGGTTACACAGATACGCAGTATTTT. It yields the protein CAWSGTSGYTDTQYF.

This clone appeared a few times. The rearrangement joins TRBV5-1 to TRBJ2-2, with 8 bases identical to TRBD2. Germline assignment: CDR1 SGHRS and CDR2 YFSETQ. The CDR3 loop spans 17 amino acids. V was clipped by 0 bases and J by 5 bases; unmatched bases: 9. The CDR3: CASSLVRYREGTGELFF. The CDR3 nucleotides are TGCGCCAGCAGCTTGGTTCGATACCGGGAGGGGACCGGGGAGCTGTTTTTT.

This clone was counted only a few times. This sequence joins TRBV5-1 and TRBJ1-1; 7 bases fit TRBD1. With 0 bases clipped from V and 7 bases from J, the junction kept 0 bases outside the gene matches. The CDR3 runs to 12 residues. Germline CDR1 and CDR2: SGHRS and YFSETQ. Here the CDR3 reads CASSLGQGEAFF. The CDR3 DNA sequence: TGCGCCAGCAGCTTGGGACAGGGTGAAGCTTTCTTT.

The CDR3 protein is CASTYQGGIQPQHF. The CDR3 DNA sequence: TGTGCCAGCACCTATCAGGGTGGAATTCAGCCCCAGCATTTT. This rearrangement joins TRBV28 to TRBJ1-5; D possibly corresponds to TRBD1 (5 bases). Germline lookup yields CDR1 MDHEN and CDR2 SYDVKM. The CDR3 covers 14 residues. Deletions cut 7 bases from V and 6 bases from J, with 16 bases between.